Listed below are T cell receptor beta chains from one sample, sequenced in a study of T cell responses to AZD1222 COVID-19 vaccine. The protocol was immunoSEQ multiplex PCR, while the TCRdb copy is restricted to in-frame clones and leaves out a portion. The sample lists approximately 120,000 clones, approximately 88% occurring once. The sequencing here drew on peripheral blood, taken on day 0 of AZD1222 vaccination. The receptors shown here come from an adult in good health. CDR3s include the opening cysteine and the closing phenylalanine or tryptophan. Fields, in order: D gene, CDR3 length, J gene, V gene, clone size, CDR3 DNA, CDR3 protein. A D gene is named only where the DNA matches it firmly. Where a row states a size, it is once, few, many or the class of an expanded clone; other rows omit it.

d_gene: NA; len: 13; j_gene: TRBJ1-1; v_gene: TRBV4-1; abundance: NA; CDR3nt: TGCGCCAGCAGCCGGGATCCGAACACTGAAGCTTTCTTT; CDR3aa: CASSRDPNTEAFF
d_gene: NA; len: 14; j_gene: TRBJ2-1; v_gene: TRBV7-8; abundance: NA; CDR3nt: TGTGCCAGCAGCTCAAGGGGGGCGGGCAATGAGCAGTTCTTC; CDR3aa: CASSSRGAGNEQFF
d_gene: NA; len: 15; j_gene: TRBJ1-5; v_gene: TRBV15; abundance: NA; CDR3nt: TGTGCCACCAGCAGACAGGGTGGCGAAGTTCAGCCCCAGCATTTT; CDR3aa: CATSRQGGEVQPQHF
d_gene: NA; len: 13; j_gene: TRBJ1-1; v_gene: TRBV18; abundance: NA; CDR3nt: TGTGCCAGCTCACCTAAGGGAGACACTGAAGCTTTCTTT; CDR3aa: CASSPKGDTEAFF
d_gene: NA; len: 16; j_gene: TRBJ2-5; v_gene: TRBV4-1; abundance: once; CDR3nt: TGCGCCAGCAGCCAAGAACACGGGGAAACCCAAGAGACCCAGTACTTC; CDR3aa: CASSQEHGETQETQYF
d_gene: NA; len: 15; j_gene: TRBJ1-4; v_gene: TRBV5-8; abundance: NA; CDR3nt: TGTGCCAGCAGCCTGGGGGAGGCCGGAGATGAAAAACTGTTTTTT; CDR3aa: CASSLGEAGDEKLFF
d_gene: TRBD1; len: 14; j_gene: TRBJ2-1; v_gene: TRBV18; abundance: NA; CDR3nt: TGTGCCAGTATACCGACAGGGCCGTACAATGAGCAGTTCTTC; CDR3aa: CASIPTGPYNEQFF
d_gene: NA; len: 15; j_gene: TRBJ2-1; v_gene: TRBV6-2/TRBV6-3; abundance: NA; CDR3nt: TGTGCCAGCAGCCCCCCCCGGGAGCTCTACAATGAGCAGTTCTTC; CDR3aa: CASSPPRELYNEQFF
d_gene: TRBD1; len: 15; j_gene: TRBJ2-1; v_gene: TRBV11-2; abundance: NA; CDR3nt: TGTGCCAGCAGCTTAGAGCCGGGACAGGGGAATGAGCAGTTCTTC; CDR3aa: CASSLEPGQGNEQFF
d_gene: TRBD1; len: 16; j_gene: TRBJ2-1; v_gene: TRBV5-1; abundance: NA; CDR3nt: TGCGCCAGCAGCTTAATGGGGACAGGGGCGAACAATGAGCAGTTCTTC; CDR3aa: CASSLMGTGANNEQFF
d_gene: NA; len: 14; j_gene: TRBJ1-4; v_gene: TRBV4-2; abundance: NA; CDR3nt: TGTGCCAGCAGCCTGACAGTTGACACTGAAAAACTGTTTTTT; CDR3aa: CASSLTVDTEKLFF
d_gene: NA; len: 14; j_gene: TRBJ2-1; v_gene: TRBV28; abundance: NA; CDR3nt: TGTGCCTCCAACGCGGGTTCCGGGGCCAATGAGCAGTTCTTC; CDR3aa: CASNAGSGANEQFF
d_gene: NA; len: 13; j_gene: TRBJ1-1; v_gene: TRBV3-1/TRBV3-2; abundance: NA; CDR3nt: TGTGCCAGCAGCCAACCGGGAACGACTGAAGCTTTCTTT; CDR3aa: CASSQPGTTEAFF
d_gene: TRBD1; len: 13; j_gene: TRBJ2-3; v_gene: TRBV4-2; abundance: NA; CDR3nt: TGTGCCAGCAGCAAACAGGGGGCAGATACGCAGTATTTT; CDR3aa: CASSKQGADTQYF
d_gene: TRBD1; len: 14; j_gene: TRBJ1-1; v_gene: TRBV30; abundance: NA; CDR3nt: TGTGCCTGGAGGAGACAGGGGATGAACACTGAAGCTTTCTTT; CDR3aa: CAWRRQGMNTEAFF
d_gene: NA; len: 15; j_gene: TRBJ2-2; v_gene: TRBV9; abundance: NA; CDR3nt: TGTGCCAGCAGCCCCAGGGGTGACGGATACGGGGAGCTGTTTTTT; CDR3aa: CASSPRGDGYGELFF
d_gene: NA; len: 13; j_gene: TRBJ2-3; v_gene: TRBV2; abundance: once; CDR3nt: TGTGCCAGCAGTGTTTGGGGGCGAGATACGCAGTATTTT; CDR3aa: CASSVWGRDTQYF
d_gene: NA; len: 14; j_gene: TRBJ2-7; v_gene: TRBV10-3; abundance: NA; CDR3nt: TGTGCCATCAGTAACTGGGACCCTCCCTACGAGCAGTACTTC; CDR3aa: CAISNWDPPYEQYF
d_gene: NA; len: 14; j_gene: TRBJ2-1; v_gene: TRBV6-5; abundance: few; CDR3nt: TGTGCCAGCAGGGGGACCGGGCTCCTCCTAGGGCAGTTCTTC; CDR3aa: CASRGTGLLLGQFF
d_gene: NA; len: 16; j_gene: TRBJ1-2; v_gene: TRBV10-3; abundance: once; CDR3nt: TGTGCCATCAGGCCACAGGGACTCCGGGAGAGCTATGGCTACACCTTC; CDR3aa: CAIRPQGLRESYGYTF
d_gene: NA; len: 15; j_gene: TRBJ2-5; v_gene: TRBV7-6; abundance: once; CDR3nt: TGTGCCAGTGGGAGGGGGGGCCGTTTGGTTGAGACCCAGTACTTC; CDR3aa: CASGRGGRLVETQYF
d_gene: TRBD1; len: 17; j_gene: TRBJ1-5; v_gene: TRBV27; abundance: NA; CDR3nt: TGTGCCAGCAGTCTCCTTCCCGGGACAGGGAGGATTAGGCCCCAGCATTTT; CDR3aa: CASSLLPGTGRIRPQHF
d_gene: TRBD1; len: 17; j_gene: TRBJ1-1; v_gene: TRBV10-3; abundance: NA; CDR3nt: TGTGCCATCAGTACCGGGACAGGGGTCCGGGGGAACACTGAAGCTTTCTTT; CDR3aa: CAISTGTGVRGNTEAFF
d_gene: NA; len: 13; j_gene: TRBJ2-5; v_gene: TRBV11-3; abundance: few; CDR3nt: TGTGCCAGCAGACAAGGACTGGCAGAGACCCAGTACTTC; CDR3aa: CASRQGLAETQYF
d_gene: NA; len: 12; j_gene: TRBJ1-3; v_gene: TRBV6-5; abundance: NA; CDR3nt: TGTGCCAGCAGTCCATCCGGAAACACCATATATTTT; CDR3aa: CASSPSGNTIYF
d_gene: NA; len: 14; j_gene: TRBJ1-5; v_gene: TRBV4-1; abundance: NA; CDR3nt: TGCGCCAGCAGCCCCACAGTGTTCAATCAGCCCCAGCATTTT; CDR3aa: CASSPTVFNQPQHF
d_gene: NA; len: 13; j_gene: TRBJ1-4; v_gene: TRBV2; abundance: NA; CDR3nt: TGTGCCAGCAGCCGGGAGGTTAATGAAAAACTGTTTTTT; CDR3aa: CASSREVNEKLFF
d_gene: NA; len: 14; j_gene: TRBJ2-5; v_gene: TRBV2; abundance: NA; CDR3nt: TGTGCCAGCAGTACTCAACAGGATCAAGAGACCCAGTACTTC; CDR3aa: CASSTQQDQETQYF
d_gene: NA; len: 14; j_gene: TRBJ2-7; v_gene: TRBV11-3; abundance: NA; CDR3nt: TGTGCCAGCAGCTTAGGTCCGGAGGGGGGCGAGCAGTACTTC; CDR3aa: CASSLGPEGGEQYF
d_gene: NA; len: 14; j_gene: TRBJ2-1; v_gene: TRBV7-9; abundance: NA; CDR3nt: TGTGCCAGCCAGGGACTCCCCTCCTACAATGAGCAGTTCTTC; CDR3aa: CASQGLPSYNEQFF
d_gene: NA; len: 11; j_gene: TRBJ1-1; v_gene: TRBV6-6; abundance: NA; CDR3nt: TGTGCCAGCAGCCAATACACTGAAGCTTTCTTT; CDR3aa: CASSQYTEAFF
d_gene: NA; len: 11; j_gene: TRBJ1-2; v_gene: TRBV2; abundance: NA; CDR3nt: TGTGCCACTAGTCAGCTTTATGGCTACACCTTC; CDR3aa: CATSQLYGYTF
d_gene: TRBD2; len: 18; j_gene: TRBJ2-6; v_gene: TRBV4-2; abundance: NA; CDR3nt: TGTGCCAGCAGCCAAGAAGGCGGGGGGAGCTCTGGGGCCAACGTCCTGACTTTC; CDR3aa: CASSQEGGGSSGANVLTF
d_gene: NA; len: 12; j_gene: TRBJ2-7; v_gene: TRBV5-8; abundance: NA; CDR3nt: TGTGCCAGCAGGCGTGTCATCTACGAGCAGTACTTC; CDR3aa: CASRRVIYEQYF
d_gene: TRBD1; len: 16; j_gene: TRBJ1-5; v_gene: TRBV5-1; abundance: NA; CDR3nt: TGCGCCAGCAGCTTGGATGGGACAGGGTATGGTCAGCCCCAGCATTTT; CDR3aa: CASSLDGTGYGQPQHF
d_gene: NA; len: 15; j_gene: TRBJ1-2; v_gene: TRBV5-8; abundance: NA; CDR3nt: TGTGCCAGCAGCTTGGGATTAGGGGTGAGCTATGGCTACACCTTC; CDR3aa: CASSLGLGVSYGYTF
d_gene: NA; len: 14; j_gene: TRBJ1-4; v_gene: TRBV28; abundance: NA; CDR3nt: TGTGCCAGCACCGTTTGGGACCAAGGTGAAAAACTGTTTTTT; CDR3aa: CASTVWDQGEKLFF
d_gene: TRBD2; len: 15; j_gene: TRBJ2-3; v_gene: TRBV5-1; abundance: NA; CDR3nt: TGCGCCAGCAGCTTGACGGGACTAGGGGGAGATACGCAGTATTTT; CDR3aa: CASSLTGLGGDTQYF
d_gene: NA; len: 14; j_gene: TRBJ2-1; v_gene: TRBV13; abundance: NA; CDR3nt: TGTGCCAGCCGAGGGGGAGGGGTTGTGAATGAGCAGTTCTTC; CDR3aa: CASRGGGVVNEQFF
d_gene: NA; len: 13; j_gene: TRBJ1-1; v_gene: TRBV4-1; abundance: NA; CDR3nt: TGCGCCAGCAGCCACCCCGGGACGGTAGAAGCTTTCTTT; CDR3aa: CASSHPGTVEAFF
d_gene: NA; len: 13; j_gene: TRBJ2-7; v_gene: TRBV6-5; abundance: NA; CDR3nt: TGTGCCAGCAAACCCGGGGGCGTTTACGAGCAGTACTTC; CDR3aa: CASKPGGVYEQYF
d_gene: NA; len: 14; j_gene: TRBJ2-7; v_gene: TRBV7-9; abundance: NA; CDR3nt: TGTGCCAGCAGCTTAGTTGCTGGGAGTCACGAGCAGTACTTC; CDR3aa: CASSLVAGSHEQYF
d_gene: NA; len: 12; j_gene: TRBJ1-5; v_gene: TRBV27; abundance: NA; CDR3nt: TGTGCCAGCAGTACCTATAATCAGCCCCAGCATTTT; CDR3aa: CASSTYNQPQHF
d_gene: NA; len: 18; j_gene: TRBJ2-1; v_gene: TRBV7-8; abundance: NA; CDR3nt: TGTGCCAGCAGCTTAGAGCGTGTTGGGCCGGGGTCCTACAATGAGCAGTTCTTC; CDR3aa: CASSLERVGPGSYNEQFF
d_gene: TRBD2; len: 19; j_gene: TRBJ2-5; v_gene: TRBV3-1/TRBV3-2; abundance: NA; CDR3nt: TGTGCCAGCAGCCAAGATTCCCGAGTTAGCGGGAGGGCCCTAGAGACCCAGTACTTC; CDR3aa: CASSQDSRVSGRALETQYF
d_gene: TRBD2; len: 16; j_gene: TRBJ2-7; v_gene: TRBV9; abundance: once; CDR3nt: TGTGCCAGCAGCGTCGGACTAGCGGGGGGCCTCTACGAGCAGTACTTC; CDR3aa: CASSVGLAGGLYEQYF
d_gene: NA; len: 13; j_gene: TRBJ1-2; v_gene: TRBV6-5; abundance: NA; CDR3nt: TGTGCCAGCAGTTACTCTTCGACTAATGGCTACACCTTC; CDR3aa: CASSYSSTNGYTF
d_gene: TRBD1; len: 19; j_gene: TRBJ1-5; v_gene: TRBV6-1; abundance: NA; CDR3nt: TGTGCCAGCAGTGAATTCGGTGTCGGGACAGTGGGGGCATTACAGCCCCAGCATTTT; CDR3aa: CASSEFGVGTVGALQPQHF
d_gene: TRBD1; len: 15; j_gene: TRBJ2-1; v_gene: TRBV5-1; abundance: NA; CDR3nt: TGCGCCAGCAGGGTTGCCGGGACAGGGAACAATGAGCAGTTCTTC; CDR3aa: CASRVAGTGNNEQFF
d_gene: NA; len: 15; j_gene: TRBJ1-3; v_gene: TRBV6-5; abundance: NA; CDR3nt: TGTGCCAGTCGAACCGCGGCGAGCTCTGGAAACACCATATATTTT; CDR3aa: CASRTAASSGNTIYF
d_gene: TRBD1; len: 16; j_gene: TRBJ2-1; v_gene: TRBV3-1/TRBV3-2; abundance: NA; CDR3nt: TGTGCCAGCAGCCAAACGGACAGGGGACTCTACAATGAGCAGTTCTTC; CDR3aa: CASSQTDRGLYNEQFF
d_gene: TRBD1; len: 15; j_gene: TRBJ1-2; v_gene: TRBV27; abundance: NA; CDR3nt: TGTGCCAGCAGTCCGAGACAGGGACAGTTAGGTGGCTACACCTTC; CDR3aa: CASSPRQGQLGGYTF
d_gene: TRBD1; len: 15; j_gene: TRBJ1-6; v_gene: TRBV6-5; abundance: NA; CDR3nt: TGTGCCAGCACCAACCGACAGGGGGCTATTGCACCCCTCCACTTT; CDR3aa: CASTNRQGAIAPLHF
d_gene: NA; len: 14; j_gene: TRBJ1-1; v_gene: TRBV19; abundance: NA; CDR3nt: TGTGCCAGTACAGGGAGGTCGGGAAACACTGAAGCTTTCTTT; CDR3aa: CASTGRSGNTEAFF
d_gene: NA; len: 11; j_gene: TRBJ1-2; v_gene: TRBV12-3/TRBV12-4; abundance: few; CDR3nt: TGTGCCAGCAGTGCTTCTATAGGCTACACCTTC; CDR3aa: CASSASIGYTF